One and the same sample provided the 24 T cell receptor beta chains below, sequenced in a study of blood T cell repertoires in COVID-19. Profiling relied on immunoSEQ multiplex PCR, and the TCRdb table lists in-frame clones only, not all of them. The sample includes over 200,000 clones, over 70% of them seen just once. Sample: peripheral blood. The receptors come from a man of 80 years or more with acute or convalescent COVID-19.

This clone was recorded once. The chain has TRBV2 and TRBJ1-5, with D uncertain. The ends were cut back, 1 base at V and 4 bases at J, with 8 bases in the middle. CDR3 length: 14 amino acids. CDR1 is SNHLY and CDR2 is FYNNEI in the germline V gene. This CDR3 is CASSEVYLNQPQHF. As DNA, the CDR3 is TGTGCCAGCAGTGAAGTCTACTTAAATCAGCCCCAGCATTTT.

The CDR3 nucleotides are TGTGCCAGCAATCGGATCGGACAAACCTACGAGCAGTACTTC. The encoded protein is CASNRIGQTYEQYF. The V and J genes are TRBV7-9 and TRBJ2-7; a possible D gene is TRBD1 (5 bases). Between the trimmed V and J ends, which lost 7 bases and 2 bases, there was a span of 15 bases. Germline V CDR1 and CDR2: SEHNR, FQNEAQ (reference sequence). This CDR3 has 14 amino acids.

The genes are TRBV2 and TRBJ2-3, with TRBD2 matching over 9 bases. This CDR3 has 15 residues. Germline V gives CDR1 SNHLY, CDR2 FYNNEI. The V segment lost 7 bases and the J segment 3 bases; nucleotides outside the gene matches: 8. This CDR3 is CASNIVAGATDTQYF. CDR3 coding DNA: TGTGCCAGCAACATCGTAGCGGGAGCGACAGATACGCAGTATTTT.

The J gene is TRBJ2-5, the V gene TRBV19; D possibly corresponds to TRBD2 (6 bases). This CDR3 spans 15 amino acids. CDR1 and CDR2 (germline): LNHDA, SQIVND (reference sequence). V was pared by 4 bases and J by 5 bases, with 17 bases between. The CDR3 spells CASSTRIGTFETQYF. The CDR3 DNA follows: TGTGCCAGTAGTACCCGTATCGGGACTTTTGAGACCCAGTACTTC.

The V call is TRBV18, the J call TRBJ1-3; 9 positions agree with TRBD1. Germline V lookup: CDR1 KGHSH, CDR2 LQKENI. J gave up 4 bases and V 6 bases, and 4 bases lay outside the gene matches. The CDR3 runs to 14 residues. The CDR3 protein is CASSLGQGGNTIYF. For the CDR3, the DNA is TGTGCCAGCTCGTTGGGACAGGGAGGAAACACCATATATTTT.

The rearrangement links TRBV28 to TRBJ2-2, with 8 bases lining up with TRBD2. The J segment lost 8 bases and the V segment lost 5 bases, leaving 10 bases of the junction unmatched. The length of the CDR3 is 15 residues. Germline CDR1 MDHEN, CDR2 SYDVKM. CDR3 bases: TGTGCCAGCAGTGGGGTACTAGCGGCGAAGGGGGAGCTGTTTTTT. Protein product: CASSGVLAAKGELFF. Combining the CDR3 with reference TRBV28 and TRBJ2-2 gives the whole variable domain DVKVTQSSRYLVKRTGEKVFLECVQDMDHENMFWYRQDPGLGLRLIYFSYDVKMKEKGDIPEGYSVSREKKERFSLILESASTNQTSMYLCASSGVLAAKGELFFGEGSRLTVL.

The chain combines TRBV6-6 with TRBJ2-1; 9 bases line up with TRBD2. This CDR3 comprises 16 residues. V shed 2 bases and J 4 bases; nucleotides not matched to a gene: 6. Germline CDR1 and CDR2: MNHNY and SVGAGI (reference sequence). The CDR3 DNA sequence: TGTGCCAGCAGTTACGGAAGACTAGCGGAGTACAATGAGCAGTTCTTC. As protein: CASSYGRLAEYNEQFF.

The chain couples TRBV5-1 to TRBJ2-5; the D is unclear. The CDR3 spans 15 residues. Between the trimmed V and J ends, which lost 1 base and 2 bases, there was a span of 12 bases. In germline, CDR1 is SGHRS, CDR2 YFSETQ. The CDR3 sequence: CASSLISEQQETQYF. In nucleotides, the CDR3 is TGCGCCAGCAGCTTGATCTCAGAACAACAAGAGACCCAGTACTTC.

This clone is a singleton in its sample. V usage is TRBV7-8 and J usage is TRBJ2-7, with TRBD2 matching over 11 bases. This CDR3 is built from 16 residues. After removal of 4 bases from V and 4 bases from J, the junction contained 9 bases not matched to a gene. Germline values: CDR1 SGHVS, CDR2 FQNEAQ. This CDR3 is CASSSPLLAGAYEQYF. The CDR3 DNA follows: TGTGCCAGCAGCTCCCCGTTACTAGCGGGAGCTTACGAGCAGTACTTC.

The chain links TRBV3-1 (or the pseudogene TRBV3-2) to TRBJ1-1; D remains ambiguous. Per germline, CDR1 LGHDT and CDR2 YNNKEL (reference sequence). Trimming cost V 4 bases and J 6 bases, with 18 bases left between them. The CDR3 is 15 amino acids. The CDR3 DNA follows: TGTGCCAGCAGCCCTAATGAGGCAGTATACGCTGAAGCTTTCTTT. This translates into CASSPNEAVYAEAFF.

This chain links TRBV5-1 with TRBJ2-5; TRBD1 matches 12 bases. Trimming removed 4 bases from V and 4 bases from J; junction bases left unmatched: 11. Germline V gene lookup returns CDR1 SGHRS and CDR2 YFSETQ. CDR3 length: 17 amino acids. CDR3 amino acids: CASSLTGTGGALETQYF. CDR3 nucleotides: TGCGCCAGCAGCCTGACCGGGACAGGGGGCGCCCTAGAGACCCAGTACTTC.

This chain connects TRBV27 to TRBJ1-6, with 10 bases identical to TRBD1. J lost 8 bases, V lost 5 bases, and 3 bases had no gene match. The V gene's germline CDR1 is MNHEY and CDR2 SMNVEV (reference sequence). The CDR3 sequence is 14 residues long. The CDR3: CASSPDRGHSPLHF. The CDR3 region has the DNA TGTGCCAGCAGTCCCGACAGGGGGCATTCACCCCTCCACTTT.

J is TRBJ2-3 and V is TRBV5-1; TRBD1 matches at 11 bases. V gave up 4 bases and J gave up 0 bases; unmatched junction bases: 16. CDR1 and CDR2 (germline): SGHRS, YFSETQ. This CDR3 spans 20 amino acids. CDR3 sequence (DNA): TGCGCCAGCAGCCGAAACTTCGGAATAGGACAGGGGGCGAGCACAGATACGCAGTATTTT. Amino acid sequence: CASSRNFGIGQGASTDTQYF.

This clone occurred once. The rearrangement joins TRBV6-1 to TRBJ1-2; D is unclear. CDR3 length: 16 residues. Germline V CDR1 and CDR2: MNHNS, SASEGT. Trimming cost V 0 bases and J 6 bases, with 17 bases left between them. The CDR3 sequence is CASSEASSAQYDGYTF. The CDR3 nucleotides read TGTGCCAGCAGTGAAGCGTCTTCCGCTCAGTACGATGGCTACACCTTC.

This chain links TRBV2 with TRBJ1-5; TRBD1 matches at 8 bases. The CDR3 loop spans 17 amino acids. V shed 2 bases, J shed 3 bases, and the junction held 9 bases outside the gene matches. The germline gives CDR1 SNHLY, CDR2 FYNNEI. The CDR3 DNA sequence: TGTGCCAGCAGTGAAAATCCGTCAGGGGGCTACAATCAGCCCCAGCATTTT. Residues: CASSENPSGGYNQPQHF.

The chain carries TRBV18 and TRBJ1-6; D is possibly TRBD1 (6 bases). CDR1 KGHSH and CDR2 LQKENI come from the germline V gene. The CDR3 sequence is 16 residues long. V lost 5 bases, J lost 9 bases, and 20 bases lay in between. Here the CDR3 DNA reads TGTGCCAGCTCATCGCAGGGGCCCAAAACAGGTTCACCCCTCCACTTT. Its translation is CASSSQGPKTGSPLHF.

The rearrangement joins TRBV24-1 to TRBJ2-1; the match to TRBD2 covers 9 bases. Germline values: CDR1 KGHDR, CDR2 SFDVKD. The CDR3 runs to 16 residues. Losses at the gene ends were 7 bases for V and 4 bases for J; bases not matched to a gene: 10. This CDR3 is CATRGVQTSGYNEQFF. The CDR3 DNA reads as TGTGCCACCAGGGGAGTTCAGACTAGCGGATACAATGAGCAGTTCTTC.

DNA for the CDR3: TGTGCCAGCAGTTTTTCGCAGGGGGTATCACCCCTCCACTTT. This codes for CASSFSQGVSPLHF. This sequence joins TRBV27 and TRBJ1-6; 7 bases fit TRBD1. Germline V gives CDR1 MNHEY, CDR2 SMNVEV (reference sequence). This CDR3 region has 14 residues. V was pared by 3 bases and J by 10 bases, with 6 bases of the junction left unmatched.

This chain links TRBV24-1 with TRBJ1-2; D remains ambiguous. The CDR3 is made up of 14 amino acids. Germline CDR1 reads KGHDR; CDR2 reads SFDVKD. Deletions cut 7 bases from V and 0 bases from J, with 11 bases between. CDR3 region: CATSPGLANYGYTF. CDR3 DNA sequence: TGTGCCACCAGCCCGGGTCTAGCTAACTATGGCTACACCTTC.

V and J are TRBV6-5 and TRBJ2-7; TRBD2 is a possible D gene (5 bases). Germline CDR1 reads MNHEY; CDR2 reads SVGAGI. The V end was cut by 6 bases, the J end by 2 bases, with 17 bases between. The CDR3 loop spans 15 amino acids. CDR3 residues: CASSRDFRGTYEQYF. The CDR3 bases are TGTGCCAGCAGCCGCGACTTTAGAGGGACCTACGAGCAGTACTTC.

This clone was detected a few times. CDR3 DNA: TGTGCCAGTAGGCCTAGAGGGACAGTGAGCAATCAGCCCCAGCATTTT. Encoded protein: CASRPRGTVSNQPQHF. The genes are TRBV19 and TRBJ1-5; 7 nucleotides align to TRBD1. The length of the CDR3 is 16 residues. The germline CDR1 and CDR2 sequences are LNHDA and SQIVND (reference sequence). The ends lost 6 bases at V and 1 base at J; junction bases unmatched: 9.

This rearrangement joins TRBV18 to TRBJ2-3; 9 bases are a match to TRBD2. Germline loops: CDR1 KGHSH, CDR2 LQKENI. The CDR3 sequence is 15 residues long. Trimming took 1 base from V and 4 from J; bases not matched to a gene: 3. In nucleotides, the CDR3 is TGTGCCAGCTCACCACTAGCGGGAGTACCAGATACGCAGTATTTT. Translation: CASSPLAGVPDTQYF.

This chain connects TRBV5-1 to TRBJ1-6, with unresolved D. The CDR3 has 14 residues. Germline CDR1 reads SGHRS; CDR2 reads YFSETQ. Trimming shortened V by 0 bases and J by 6 bases, and 7 bases separated the two germline ends. The CDR3 sequence: CASSLGQINSPLHF. The DNA for the CDR3 is TGCGCCAGCAGCTTGGGGCAAATTAATTCACCCCTCCACTTT.

The chain joins TRBV2 to TRBJ1-2; D not resolved. The V gene's germline CDR1 is SNHLY and CDR2 FYNNEI. There are 13 residues in the CDR3. V lost 7 bases to trimming and J lost 5 bases, with 14 bases between them. As DNA, the CDR3 is TGTGCCAGCACGCAATGGCAGACATATGGCTACACCTTC. It is translated as CASTQWQTYGYTF.